These 13 T cell receptor beta chains came from one sample sequenced in a study of blood T cell repertoires in COVID-19 (TCRdb year 2020). The library was produced with the immunoSEQ multiplex PCR assay. TCRdb took this table from immuneACCESS and kept in-frame rearrangements with V and J called. Such tables lack part of the clones; where checked against another copy, unresolved V genes explain under half of the gap, and the rest is unexplained. Counted in this sample were about 290,000 clones; about 89% of them appeared once. Together, the top ten hold 1.7% of the sample. The specimen sequenced was PBMCs or T cells enriched from blood (not recorded which). Every receptor here comes from a woman aged 40 to 55 who had recovered from COVID-19.

This chain links TRBV9 with TRBJ2-5, with 8 bases aligning to TRBD1. V dropped 4 bases and J dropped 2; count of bases not matched to a gene: 13. The CDR3 is 17 amino acids. The germline CDR1 and CDR2 sequences are SGDLS and YYNGEE. The CDR3 DNA is TGTGCCAGCAGCCAGGGGGCCAGCGGGTCACTGCAAGAGACCCAGTACTTC. The encoded protein is CASSQGASGSLQETQYF.

V usage is TRBV27 and J usage is TRBJ2-7; 9 bases align to TRBD1. The germline gives CDR1 MNHEY, CDR2 SMNVEV (reference sequence). V gave up 0 bases and J gave up 3 bases; unmatched junction bases: 3. The CDR3 length is 15 residues. The CDR3 loop reads CASSLSTGGRYEQYF. The CDR3 DNA is TGTGCCAGCAGTTTATCGACAGGGGGGCGCTACGAGCAGTACTTC.

The chain employs TRBV30 and TRBJ1-3, with D perhaps matching TRBD1 (6 bases). Germline CDR1 and CDR2: GTSNPN and SVGIG (reference sequence). The germline V and J ends were trimmed by 2 bases and 0 bases, with 8 bases remaining between them. This CDR3 has 14 amino acids. CDR3 DNA sequence: TGTGCCTGGAGTATGACAGGCTCTGGAAACACCATATATTTT. Residues: CAWSMTGSGNTIYF.

The chain combines TRBV9 with TRBJ1-2; D perhaps matches TRBD1 (6 bases). The germline gives CDR1 SGDLS, CDR2 YYNGEE. V lost 3 bases and J lost 1, with 10 bases in between. The CDR3 length is 14 residues. This CDR3 reads CASSETGLNYGYTF. The DNA of the CDR3 is TGTGCCAGCAGCGAGACAGGACTTAACTATGGCTACACCTTC. Complete variable domain (other parts from reference TRBV9 and TRBJ1-2): DSGVTQTPKHLITATGQRVTLRCSPRSGDLSVYWYQQSLDQGLQFLIQYYNGEERAKGNILERFSAQQFPDLHSELNLSSLELGDSALYFCASSETGLNYGYTFGSGTRLTVV.

The rearrangement uses TRBV6-1 and TRBJ1-6, with D perhaps matching TRBD1 (5 bases). Per the germline V gene, CDR1 is MNHNS and CDR2 is SASEGT. The CDR3 has 15 amino acids. Between the trimmed V and J ends, which lost 3 bases and 7 bases, there was a span of 13 bases. The chain's CDR3 is CASSDWQGLNSPLHF. The CDR3 bases are TGTGCCAGCAGTGATTGGCAGGGTCTAAATTCACCCCTCCACTTT.

The J gene is TRBJ2-1, the V gene TRBV11-2, with 7 bases aligning to TRBD1. V was clipped by 3 bases and J by 9 bases; unmatched bases: 2. This CDR3 comprises 12 residues. The germline V gene has CDR1 SGHAT and CDR2 FQNNGV. CDR3 nucleotides: TGTGCCAGCAGCTTCAGGGGGAGTGAGCAGTTCTTC. Its protein is CASSFRGSEQFF. The full variable domain, completed using reference TRBV11-2 and TRBJ2-1, is EAGVAQSPRYKIIEKRQSVAFWCNPISGHATLYWYQQILGQGPKLLIQFQNNGVVDDSQLPKDRFSAERLKGVDSTLKIQPAKLEDSAVYLCASSFRGSEQFFGPGTRLTVL.

The V call is TRBV7-6, the J call TRBJ2-1; 12 bases map to TRBD2. After removal of 4 bases from V and 6 bases from J, the junction contained 4 bases not matched to a gene. This CDR3 region has 15 residues. Germline V lookup: CDR1 SGHVS, CDR2 FNYEAQ. CDR3 region: CASSSTSGSGNEQFF. The CDR3 DNA sequence: TGTGCCAGCAGCTCGACTAGCGGGAGTGGCAATGAGCAGTTCTTC.

The genes are TRBV9 and TRBJ2-5; D possibly corresponds to TRBD2 (5 bases). The germline V and J ends were trimmed by 0 bases and 2 bases, with 8 bases remaining between them. Germline values: CDR1 SGDLS, CDR2 YYNGEE. The CDR3 has 14 amino acids. CDR3 nucleotide sequence: TGTGCCAGCAGCGTAGGTGGGAGACAAGAGACCCAGTACTTC. Translating gives CASSVGGRQETQYF.

The CDR3 DNA sequence: TGTGCCATCGCGGGAACAGGCAATCAGCCCCAGCATTTT. Its protein is CAIAGTGNQPQHF. The chain uses TRBV10-3 and TRBJ1-5; unclear D gene. Germline-derived CDR1 and CDR2 are ENHRY and SYGVKD. There are 13 residues in the CDR3. With 8 bases removed from V and 2 bases from J, the gap between germline ends came to 10 bases.

The chain combines TRBV9 with TRBJ2-2; tentative D call: TRBD2 (6 bases). The CDR3 totals 14 residues. CDR1 and CDR2 (germline): SGDLS, YYNGEE. The germline V and J ends were trimmed by 0 bases and 8 bases, with 11 bases remaining between them. The CDR3 here is CASSVGPLAGELFF. CDR3 nucleotides: TGTGCCAGCAGCGTAGGCCCGCTAGCGGGGGAGCTGTTTTTT.

The genes are TRBV4-2 and TRBJ1-4, with no clear D. Trimming removed 1 base from V and 4 bases from J, with 13 bases in between. CDR1 is LGHNA, CDR2 YNFKEQ, per germline. This CDR3 is 16 amino acids long. The CDR3 bases are TGTGCCAGCAGCCAAGGGGGAAATCGGGGTAATGAAAAACTGTTTTTT. Amino acid sequence: CASSQGGNRGNEKLFF.

The CDR3 spells CASSVGRASDQPQHF. The CDR3 DNA reads as TGTGCCAGCAGCGTCGGCAGGGCGAGCGATCAGCCCCAGCATTTT. The V gene is TRBV9, the J gene TRBJ1-5; maybe TRBD1 (5 bases). Germline CDR1 and CDR2: SGDLS and YYNGEE. The V end was cut by 2 bases, the J end by 5 bases, with 14 bases between. This CDR3 has 15 amino acids.

In nucleotides, the CDR3 is TGTGCCAGCAGCTCCCACCCGGGACAGCAGAATCTTAATGAAAAACTGTTTTTT. This encodes CASSSHPGQQNLNEKLFF. The chain links TRBV11-3 to TRBJ1-4, with 7 bases lining up with TRBD1. CDR1 is SGHNT, CDR2 YENEEA, per germline. V was clipped by 4 bases and J by 4 bases; unmatched bases: 15. CDR3 length equals 18 residues.